Below, 15 T cell receptor beta chains from the same sample are listed, as sequenced in a study of OX40 agonist ivuxolimab in advanced cancers. Data came from immunoSEQ multiplex PCR; TCRdb stores just in-frame clones and leaves some out. The sample lists 55,000 to 70,000 clones, 70% to 90% occurring once. Sequencing used CD4+ or CD8+ T cells sorted from blood, obtained in a trial of the OX40 agonist ivuxolimab. Every receptor here comes from an adult with an advanced solid tumor such as melanoma, head and neck, liver or kidney cancer.

This clone has a single count. For the CDR3, the DNA is TGTGCCAGCAGTTACAGACGGGAGGGGGTGGGCGAGCAGTACTTC. Translating gives CASSYRREGVGEQYF. V gene TRBV6-5 combines with J gene TRBJ2-7; 8 bases are shared with TRBD2. Germline lookup yields CDR1 MNHEY and CDR2 SVGAGI. The CDR3 extends over 15 amino acids. V lost 2 bases, J lost 6 bases, and 9 bases stayed unmatched.

This sequence joins TRBV11-2 and TRBJ2-1, with D hard to call. Germline assignment: CDR1 SGHAT and CDR2 FQNNGV. The length of the CDR3 is 13 residues. Trimming cost V 0 bases and J 5 bases, with 5 bases left between them. The CDR3 loop is CASSLEPDNEQFF. DNA for the CDR3: TGTGCCAGCAGCTTAGAGCCTGACAATGAGCAGTTCTTC.

The chain recombines TRBV28 with TRBJ2-7; 8 bases map to TRBD2. CDR1 and CDR2 from the germline V gene are MDHEN and SYDVKM. With V trimmed by 6 bases and J by 3 bases, 7 bases remained unmatched. There are 14 residues in the CDR3. CDR3 in amino acids: CASRLAGNSYEQYF. The CDR3 DNA follows: TGTGCCAGCAGGTTAGCGGGAAATAGCTACGAGCAGTACTTC.

On this clone: One end of the junction varies from germline; a read error may be responsible. The V call is TRBV5-4, the J call TRBJ2-7, with D perhaps matching TRBD2 (6 bases). This CDR3 is 15 amino acids long. Germline loops: CDR1 SGHNT, CDR2 YYREEE (reference sequence). The CDR3 reads CASSQDTETSYEQYF. The CDR3 nucleotides are TGCGCCAGCAGCCAAGATACAGAGACTAGCTACGAGCAGTACTTC. Full variable domain (remainder filled in from reference TRBV5-4 and TRBJ2-7): ETGVTQSPTHLIKTRGQQVTLRCSSQSGHNTVSWYQQALGQGPQFIFQYYREEENGRGNFPPRFSGLQFPNYSSELNVNALELDDSALYLCASSQDTETSYEQYFGPGTRLTVT.

The chain employs TRBV21-1 and TRBJ2-3; the table's TRBD2 call for D was not verified on the DNA. TRBV21-1 has pseudogene status. This CDR3 contains 16 residues. CDR3 loop: CASSKEGGESADTQYF. The CDR3 DNA reads as TGTGCCAGCAGCAAAGAGGGCGGGGAGAGTGCAGATACGCAGTATTTT.

This chain's CDR3 is CASSVRPSMNTEAFF. The CDR3 region has the DNA TGTGCCAGCAGCGTACGCCCGAGCATGAACACTGAAGCTTTCTTT. The chain employs TRBV9 and TRBJ1-1; no firm D call. V lost 1 base to trimming and J lost 0 bases, with 10 bases between them. The CDR3 spans 15 residues. Germline CDR1 is SGDLS and CDR2 is YYNGEE.

This chain uses TRBV28 with TRBJ2-1; 7 bases agree with TRBD2. CDR1 and CDR2 (germline): MDHEN, SYDVKM. The V gene end was trimmed by 8 bases and the J gene end by 3 bases; junction bases not matched to a gene: 7. CDR3 size: 14 residues. The CDR3 loop reads CASGRGGFYNEQFF. The CDR3, as DNA: TGTGCCAGCGGTAGGGGAGGGTTCTACAATGAGCAGTTCTTC.

The rearrangement joins TRBV7-2 to TRBJ2-3; the D is unclear. Trimming cost V 1 base and J 1 base, with 6 bases left between them. There are 14 residues in the CDR3. Germline V gives CDR1 SGHTA, CDR2 FQGNSA. In nucleotides, the CDR3 is TGTGCCAGCAGCTTAGGCCCCGGCACAGATACGCAGTATTTT. It specifies CASSLGPGTDTQYF.

The chain carries TRBV4-1 and TRBJ1-5, with TRBD1 matching over 8 bases. Germline V gives CDR1 MGHRA, CDR2 YSYEKL. The CDR3 loop spans 18 amino acids. With 1 base clipped from V and 6 bases from J, the junction kept 14 bases outside the gene matches. DNA for the CDR3: TGCGCCAGCAGCCAAGCTTCCTCACGGACAGGGAAGGGTCAGCCCCAGCATTTT. Protein sequence: CASSQASSRTGKGQPQHF.

This clone appeared a few times. The rearrangement uses TRBV18 and TRBJ1-3; the match to TRBD1 covers 7 bases. The CDR3 is made up of 15 amino acids. Germline V lookup: CDR1 KGHSH, CDR2 LQKENI. V lost 3 bases, J lost 2 bases, and 4 bases stayed unmatched. CDR3 sequence: CASSPDRETGNTIYF. The CDR3 region has the DNA TGTGCCAGCTCACCCGACAGGGAGACTGGAAACACCATATATTTT.

This rearrangement joins TRBV19 to TRBJ1-5, with TRBD1 identical over 9 bases. This CDR3 has 15 residues. Germline trimming cut 0 bases from V and 7 bases from J; bases unmatched to any gene: 4. Per the germline V gene, CDR1 is LNHDA and CDR2 is SQIVND (reference sequence). CDR3 in amino acids: CASSIDGTGRQPQHF. DNA for the CDR3: TGTGCCAGTAGTATAGATGGGACAGGGAGGCAGCCCCAGCATTTT.

The chain employs TRBV7-3 and TRBJ2-2; D uncertain. The CDR3 is made up of 13 amino acids. V lost 5 bases to trimming and J lost 6 bases, with 10 bases between them. The germline CDR1 and CDR2 sequences are SGHTA and FQGTGA. CDR3 region: CASSPTLAGELFF. The CDR3 DNA reads as TGTGCCAGCAGCCCAACCCTGGCCGGGGAGCTGTTTTTT. Looking up the rest from reference TRBV7-3 and TRBJ2-2 gives the full variable domain: GAGVSQTPSNKVTEKGKYVELRCDPISGHTALYWYRQSLGQGPEFLIYFQGTGAADDSGLPNDRFFAVRPEGSVSTLKIQRTERGDSAVYLCASSPTLAGELFFGEGSRLTVL.

The chain has TRBV11-1 and TRBJ2-1; 14 nucleotides agree with TRBD2. The CDR3 sequence is 16 residues long. CDR1 and CDR2 (germline): SGHAT, FQDESV (reference sequence). V dropped 3 bases and J dropped 7; count of bases not matched to a gene: 5. CDR3 nucleotides: TGTGCCAGCAGCTTCCCGGGACTAGCGGGAGAGAATGAGCAGTTCTTC. Translated: CASSFPGLAGENEQFF.

The chain joins TRBV7-6 to TRBJ2-1; D not resolved. Germline V gene lookup returns CDR1 SGHVS and CDR2 FNYEAQ. CDR3 length equals 13 residues. Trimming stripped 5 bases from V and 4 bases from J, with 9 bases between. Here the CDR3 reads CASSPGPYNEQFF. The CDR3 DNA follows: TGTGCCAGCAGCCCCGGCCCATACAATGAGCAGTTCTTC.

The J gene is TRBJ2-7, the V gene TRBV7-9; D not resolved. Germline CDR1 reads SEHNR; CDR2 reads FQNEAQ (reference sequence). The CDR3 spans 15 residues. Trimming cost V 1 base and J 1 base, with 11 bases left between them. The CDR3 loop is CASSLDGFSSYEQYF. In DNA, the CDR3 is TGTGCCAGCAGCTTAGATGGGTTCTCTTCCTACGAGCAGTACTTC.